These 2 T cell receptor beta chains came from one sample sequenced in a study of blood T cell repertoires in COVID-19. Profiled with immunoSEQ multiplex PCR; TCRdb holds only in-frame clones, not every one. The sample carries more than 85,000 clones, about 86% recorded once. The specimen sequenced was PBMCs or T cells enriched from blood (not recorded which). All receptors come from a woman aged 45 to 65 who had recovered from COVID-19.

V usage is TRBV28 and J usage is TRBJ1-1, with D possibly matching TRBD1 (5 bases). The CDR3 consists of 11 residues. CDR1 MDHEN and CDR2 SYDVKM come from the germline V gene. Trimming pared 10 bases from V and 3 bases from J, leaving 9 bases between. For the CDR3, the DNA is TGTGCCACCCTGACAGACACTGAAGCTTTCTTT. This translates into CATLTDTEAFF.

The chain joins TRBV28 to TRBJ2-7; weak D call: TRBD2 (6 bases). This CDR3 has 13 amino acids. Germline assignment: CDR1 MDHEN and CDR2 SYDVKM. V was pared by 3 bases and J by 7 bases, with 13 bases between. CDR3 DNA: TGTGCCAGCAGTTTTTTAGGGGCGGGAGAGCAGTACTTC. Protein sequence: CASSFLGAGEQYF.